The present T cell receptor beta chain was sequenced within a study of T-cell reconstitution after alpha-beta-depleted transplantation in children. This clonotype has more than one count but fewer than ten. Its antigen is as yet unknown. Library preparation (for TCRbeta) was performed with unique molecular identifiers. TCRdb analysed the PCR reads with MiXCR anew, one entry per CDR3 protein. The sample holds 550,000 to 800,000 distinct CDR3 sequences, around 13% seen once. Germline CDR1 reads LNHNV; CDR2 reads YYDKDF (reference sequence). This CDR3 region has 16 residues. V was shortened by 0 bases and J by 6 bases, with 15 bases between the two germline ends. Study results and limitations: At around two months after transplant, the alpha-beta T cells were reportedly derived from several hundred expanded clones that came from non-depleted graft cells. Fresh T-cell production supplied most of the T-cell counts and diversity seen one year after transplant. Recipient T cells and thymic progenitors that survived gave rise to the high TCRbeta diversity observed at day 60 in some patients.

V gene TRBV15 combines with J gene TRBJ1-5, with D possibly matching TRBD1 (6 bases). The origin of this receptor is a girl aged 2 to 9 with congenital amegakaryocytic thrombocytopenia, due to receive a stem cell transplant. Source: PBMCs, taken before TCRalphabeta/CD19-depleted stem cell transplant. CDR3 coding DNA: TGTGCCACCAGCAGAGAGACGGGGGGCCGGGGTCAGCCCCAGCATTTT. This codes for CATSRETGGRGQPQHF.